Listed below are T cell receptor beta chains from one sample, sequenced in a study of blood T cell repertoires in COVID-19. Sequencing was performed with immunoSEQ multiplex PCR; in TCRdb, only in-frame clones are kept and a portion is missing. This sample has roughly 250,000 clones, with about 86% found just once. The material sequenced was peripheral blood. The receptor source for this set is a woman older than 75 with acute or convalescent COVID-19. CDR3s include the opening cysteine and the closing phenylalanine or tryptophan. The D gene is left open where the match is weak. Clone sizes are given selectively: once, few, many, or a class where the clone is expanded.

CATSVAGQGADEQFF	TGTGCCACCAGTGTTGCGGGACAGGGGGCCGATGAGCAGTTCTTC	TRBV24-1	TRBJ2-1	TRBD1	once
CASSIDPGGNQPQHF	TGTGCCAGTAGTATAGATCCGGGGGGAAATCAGCCCCAGCATTTT	TRBV19	TRBJ1-5	.	.
CASSERSTSSGNTIYF	TGTGCCAGCAGTGAAAGGAGTACGAGCTCTGGAAACACCATATATTTT	TRBV6-1	TRBJ1-3	.	.
CASSQTPTKEGEQYF	TGTGCCAGCTCACAAACTCCGACTAAGGAAGGCGAGCAGTACTTC	TRBV18	TRBJ2-7	.	.
CASSLDMSNTGELFF	TGCGCCAGCAGCTTGGACATGTCGAACACCGGGGAGCTGTTTTTT	TRBV5-1	TRBJ2-2	.	.
CASSQTRAIGPQHF	TGTGCCAGCAGCCAAACCAGGGCAATAGGGCCCCAGCATTTT	TRBV3-1/TRBV3-2	TRBJ1-5	.	few
CASSFRGEQYF	TGTGCCAGCAGCTTTAGGGGGGAGCAGTACTTC	TRBV7-9	TRBJ2-7	.	few
CASSRVAGTAETQYF	TGCGCCAGCAGCCGGGTAGCCGGGACAGCCGAGACCCAGTACTTC	TRBV5-1	TRBJ2-5	TRBD1	.
CASSFRREVIGELFF	TGTGCCAGCAGTTTTCGGAGGGAGGTGATCGGGGAGCTGTTTTTT	TRBV2	TRBJ2-2	.	.
CASSADRGTEAFF	TGTGCCAGCAGCGCTGACCGGGGCACTGAAGCTTTCTTT	TRBV6-4	TRBJ1-1	.	.
CASSSPQGCNQPQHF	TGCGCCAGCAGTAGCCCACAGGGCTGCAATCAGCCCCAGCATTTT	TRBV23-1	TRBJ1-5	.	.
CASRTGTDPSYNEQFF	TGCGCCAGCCGCACCGGGACTGATCCTTCCTACAATGAGCAGTTCTTC	TRBV5-1	TRBJ2-1	.	.
CASSYGWGGNSPLHF	TGTGCCAGCAGTTACGGGTGGGGGGGTAATTCACCCCTCCACTTT	TRBV6-6	TRBJ1-6	.	.
CASSALKSGTSYQPQHF	TGTGCCAGCAGCGCCCTAAAGTCCGGGACTTCATATCAGCCCCAGCATTTT	TRBV13	TRBJ1-5	.	.
CASSPWGQTYEQYF	TGTGCCAGCAGCCCCTGGGGGCAGACATACGAGCAGTACTTC	TRBV13	TRBJ2-7	.	many
CATSRDGTGGQSDTQYF	TGTGCCACCAGCAGAGACGGGACAGGGGGCCAGTCAGATACGCAGTATTTT	TRBV15	TRBJ2-3	TRBD1	.
CASHRGLNSPLHF	TGTGCCAGCCACAGGGGGCTTAATTCACCCCTCCACTTT	TRBV19	TRBJ1-6	TRBD1	.
CASGDLAGAPGGELFF	TGTGCCAGCGGGGACCTAGCGGGGGCCCCGGGTGGGGAGCTGTTTTTT	TRBV28	TRBJ2-2	TRBD2	.
CASSTTGEGTQYF	TGTGCCAGCAGCACCACAGGGGAAGGGACCCAGTACTTC	TRBV5-5	TRBJ2-5	TRBD1	.
CASGSTGEGILAFF	TGTGCTAGTGGTTCCACTGGGGAGGGGATTTTAGCTTTCTTT	TRBV12-5	TRBJ1-1	.	.
CASSRQAAGRNGYTF	TGTGCCAGCAGCCGGCAGGCGGCGGGGCGGAATGGCTACACCTTC	TRBV6-5	TRBJ1-2	.	.
CASSSFQGPTNYGYTF	TGCGCCAGCAGCTCATTCCAGGGGCCTACTAACTATGGCTACACCTTC	TRBV10-2	TRBJ1-2	.	.
CASSPEGIAEAFF	TGTGCCAGCAGCCCCGAGGGAATTGCTGAAGCTTTCTTT	TRBV3-1/TRBV3-2	TRBJ1-1	.	.
CASSQDNRGAFF	TGTGCCAGCAGCCAAGATAACAGGGGAGCTTTCTTT	TRBV3-1/TRBV3-2	TRBJ1-1	TRBD1	once
CASSYNGVLGGAQYF	TGTGCCAGCAGTTACAACGGGGTTCTAGGGGGGGCCCAGTACTTC	TRBV6-5	TRBJ2-5	.	once
CASSVGAGGNEQFF	TGTGCCAGCAGTGTGGGAGCCGGGGGGAATGAGCAGTTCTTC	TRBV2	TRBJ2-1	TRBD2	.
CASTGGATDTQYF	TGTGCCAGCACCGGGGGGGCGACAGATACGCAGTATTTT	TRBV7-3	TRBJ2-3	TRBD2	.
CASSFQRVGPDTQYF	TGTGCCAGCAGTTTCCAGCGGGTAGGCCCAGATACGCAGTATTTT	TRBV28	TRBJ2-3	.	.
CASSIYRGTDTQYF	TGTGCCAGTAGTATTTACAGGGGCACAGATACGCAGTATTTT	TRBV19	TRBJ2-3	.	.
CASSLGLSTPYGYTF	TGTGCCAGCAGCTTGGGACTCTCAACCCCCTATGGCTACACCTTC	TRBV7-9	TRBJ1-2	.	.
CASSYSPNEQFF	TGTGCCAGCAGTTACTCCCCAAATGAGCAGTTCTTC	TRBV6-5	TRBJ2-1	.	few
CASSYGGALGNSPLHF	TGTGCCAGCAGTTACGGAGGAGCCTTAGGGAATTCACCCCTCCACTTT	TRBV6-5	TRBJ1-6	.	once